The sample holds a few counts of the clone carrying this T cell receptor (beta chain). Its target is not known. This sample stems from a study of T-cell memory formation after mild COVID-19. Findings and caveats of the study: Pre-infection memory contained some responding clones, which suggested that cross-reactive memory had joined.

Each CDR3 protein gets one entry after TCRdb re-called the 5' RACE reads with MiXCR. The table has 580,000 or so distinct CDR3 sequences, 17% seen once. The CDR3 extends over 15 amino acids. Germline CDR1 and CDR2: MNHEY and SVGAGI. V lost 6 bases to trimming and J lost 0 bases, with 9 bases between them. Sequencing was carried out using PBMCs or a T cell subset sorted from them (not recorded which). J is TRBJ2-6 and V is TRBV6-5; tentative D call: TRBD1 (5 bases). This TCR was sampled from an adult woman who had mild COVID-19 (a few samples of this study predate the infection). Cell type and time point are not known. Here the CDR3 reads CASRETASGANVLTF. The CDR3 nucleotides are TGTGCCAGCAGAGAGACAGCCTCTGGGGCCAACGTCCTGACTTTC.